A selection of T cell receptor beta chains follows, all from one sample in a study of CD8 T cells in ankylosing spondylitis. TCRdb re-derived calls from the 5' RACE reads in MiXCR, one entry per CDR3 protein. The sample holds about 9,000 distinct CDR3 sequences, roughly 3.9% seen once. The sequencing input was blood, either unsorted or a sorted T cell fraction (not recorded which). Receptors were obtained from a female donor with ankylosing spondylitis or in good health (not recorded which). CDR3s include the opening cysteine and the closing phenylalanine or tryptophan. D genes are given only for firm matches. Size tells how often a clone was seen (once, few, many) or the class of an expanded clone, and some rows leave it out.

j_call clone_size d_call cdr3_length v_call cdr3_nt cdr3_aa
TRBJ2-7 many - 16 TRBV9 TGTGCCAGCAGCGTAGCTAGGGACGGAAGCTCCTACGAGCAGTACTTC CASSVARDGSSYEQYF
TRBJ2-7 large TRBD2 16 TRBV9 TGTGCCAGCAGCCCCCTCCCCGGGGGGAGCTCCTACGAGCAGTACTTC CASSPLPGGSSYEQYF
TRBJ1-3 many - 12 TRBV9 TGTGCCAGCAGCGGGGACGGAAACACCATATATTTT CASSGDGNTIYF
TRBJ2-1 many TRBD1 15 TRBV9 TGTGCCAGCAGCACAACAGGGGGCTTCTACAATGAGCAGTTCTTC CASSTTGGFYNEQFF
TRBJ2-2 many - 15 TRBV9 TGTGCCAGCAGCCCCCTACTTTCGAACACCGGGGAGCTGTTTTTT CASSPLLSNTGELFF
TRBJ2-3 many - 14 TRBV9 TGTGCCAGCAGCCCCTACCGAGTGGGAGATACGCAGTATTTT CASSPYRVGDTQYF
TRBJ2-3 - - 14 TRBV9 TGTGCCAGCAGCGCCGACTCAATGATAGATACGCAGTATTTT CASSADSMIDTQYF
TRBJ2-7 many - 15 TRBV9 TGTGCCAGCAGCGTAGAGGGGGGGCTCGGCTACGAGCAGTACTTC CASSVEGGLGYEQYF
TRBJ2-5 medium-sized - 15 TRBV9 TGTGCCAGCAGCATTTACGCGCAGGGGGGGGAGACCCAGTACTTC CASSIYAQGGETQYF
TRBJ1-1 many - 13 TRBV9 TGTGCCAGCAGCGACGATAGTGAAGCTGAAGCTTTCTTT CASSDDSEAEAFF
TRBJ2-1 medium-sized TRBD2 17 TRBV9 TGTGCCAGCAGCGTAGAAGCGGGGTTGGGGATCTACAATGAGCAGTTCTTC CASSVEAGLGIYNEQFF
TRBJ2-7 medium-sized - 11 TRBV9 TGTGCCAGCAGCGGGAACGACGAGCAGTACTTC CASSGNDEQYF
TRBJ2-2 few TRBD2 16 TRBV9 TGTGCCAGCAGCCCGCGCCTAGCGGGGGCCACCGGGGAGCTGTTTTTT CASSPRLAGATGELFF
TRBJ2-3 medium-sized TRBD2 18 TRBV9 TGTGCCAGCAGCCTTCTAGCGGGGGGGTATAGAGGCACAGATACGCAGTATTTT CASSLLAGGYRGTDTQYF
TRBJ1-6 medium-sized - 16 TRBV9 TGTGCCAGCAGCGTAGACCCCGGGGCCCCGTTTTCACCCCTCCACTTT CASSVDPGAPFSPLHF
TRBJ1-2 medium-sized - 14 TRBV9 TGTGCCAGCAGCGAAGGGGACGGCCTTATGGGCTACACCTTC CASSEGDGLMGYTF
TRBJ2-1 - - 13 TRBV9 TGTGCCAGCAGCGTAGCATCATGGGGTGAGCAGTTCTTC CASSVASWGEQFF
TRBJ2-2 medium-sized - 16 TRBV9 TGTGCCAGCAGCGTAGGCGGATTGGGAGGAGGTGGGGAGCTGTTTTTT CASSVGGLGGGGELFF
TRBJ1-1 medium-sized - 15 TRBV9 TGTGCCAGCAGCGTAGGGTGGGGAGAGGGCACTGAAGCTTTCTTT CASSVGWGEGTEAFF
TRBJ2-7 medium-sized - 15 TRBV9 TGTGCCAGCAGCGTAGGATCCGGTACAGACTACGAGCAGTACTTC CASSVGSGTDYEQYF
TRBJ2-1 medium-sized - 17 TRBV9 TGTGCCAGCAGCGTAGACTCTCTGCCAGGCTCCTACAATGAGCAGTTCTTC CASSVDSLPGSYNEQFF
TRBJ1-3 medium-sized - 17 TRBV9 TGTGCCAGCAGCGTAGACAACAGCCCAAACTCTGGAAACACCATATATTTT CASSVDNSPNSGNTIYF
TRBJ2-1 medium-sized TRBD2 17 TRBV9 TGTGCCAGCAGCGTAGAAGGTCCTAGCGGAGGTTACAATGAGCAGTTCTTC CASSVEGPSGGYNEQFF
TRBJ2-2 medium-sized - 13 TRBV9 TGTGCCAGCAGCGTGGGCGGCACCGGGGAGCTGTTTTTT CASSVGGTGELFF
TRBJ1-3 medium-sized - 14 TRBV9 TGTGCCAGCAGCCAAGGGGGGACTGGAAACACCATATATTTT CASSQGGTGNTIYF
TRBJ2-7 many TRBD2 16 TRBV9 TGTGCCAGCAGCGTTTCCGGGACTAGCGGCTCCTACGAGCAGTACTTC CASSVSGTSGSYEQYF
TRBJ1-2 few TRBD1 14 TRBV9 TGTGCCAGCAGCCTCGAGGGGGCTGACTATGGCTACACCTTC CASSLEGADYGYTF
TRBJ2-3 many - 15 TRBV9 TGTGCCAGCAGCCTACAGGGTGGGGGCACAGATACGCAGTATTTT CASSLQGGGTDTQYF
TRBJ2-1 many - 16 TRBV9 TGTGCCAGCAGCGGGGCCTTAACGAGGTCCTACAATGAGCAGTTCTTC CASSGALTRSYNEQFF
TRBJ2-5 few TRBD2 16 TRBV9 TGTGCCAGCAGCGTAGATCAAGCTAGCGGGGGGGAGACCCAGTACTTC CASSVDQASGGETQYF
TRBJ2-3 many - 12 TRBV9 TGTGCCAGCAGCTCAGGTCGGGATACGCAGTATTTT CASSSGRDTQYF
TRBJ2-7 few - 16 TRBV9 TGTGCCAGCAGCGTATTTGGTTCGAGTACTCACTACGAGCAGTACTTC CASSVFGSSTHYEQYF